These 6 T cell receptor beta chains share one sample of origin, sequenced in a study of monozygotic twins with inflammatory bowel disease. TCRdb derives one entry per CDR3 protein from the 5' RACE reads, leaving out DNA. This sample contains roughly 320,000 distinct CDR3 sequences. The sample comprised blood. The source of these receptors is a human donor with ulcerative colitis or Crohn's disease, or a healthy co-twin of an affected twin (not recorded which).

This rearrangement joins TRBV7-7 to TRBJ2-1. Germline V gene data show CDR1 as SSHAT and CDR2 as FNYEAQ (reference sequence). The CDR3 runs to 14 residues. The CDR3 protein is CASSLVGLSNEQFF. The whole variable domain, remainder taken from reference TRBV7-7 and TRBJ2-1, is GAGVSQSPRYKVTKRGQDVTLRCDPISSHATLYWYQQALGQGPEFLTYFNYEAQPDKSGLPSDRFSAERPEGSISTLTIQRTEQRDSAMYRCASSLVGLSNEQFFGPGTRLTVL.

This sequence joins TRBV19 and TRBJ2-7. Germline values: CDR1 LNHDA, CDR2 SQIVND (reference sequence). The CDR3 consists of 14 residues. The CDR3 spells CASSTGMRSYEQYF.

This chain links TRBV7-9 with TRBJ1-5. Germline lookup yields CDR1 SEHNR and CDR2 FQNEAQ (reference sequence). The CDR3 loop spans 12 amino acids. CDR3 in amino acids: CASSLATQPQHF.

The V and J genes are TRBV11-2 and TRBJ2-3; TCRdb designates TRBD2, a call that cannot be tested without DNA. CDR1 SGHAT and CDR2 FQNNGV come from the germline V gene. The CDR3 loop spans 17 amino acids. The chain's CDR3 is CASSPLSAGGYTDTQYF. Full variable domain (rest looked up from reference TRBV11-2 and TRBJ2-3): EAGVAQSPRYKIIEKRQSVAFWCNPISGHATLYWYQQILGQGPKLLIQFQNNGVVDDSQLPKDRFSAERLKGVDSTLKIQPAKLEDSAVYLCASSPLSAGGYTDTQYFGPGTRLTVL.

The gene calls are TRBV19 and TRBJ2-1; TCRdb's D call of TRBD1 is untestable without DNA. This CDR3 comprises 14 residues. The germline CDR1 and CDR2 sequences are LNHDA and SQIVND (reference sequence). The CDR3 is CASSPGGSYNEQFF.

The gene calls are TRBV18 and TRBJ1-5. The CDR3 is made up of 13 amino acids. Germline V gene lookup returns CDR1 KGHSH and CDR2 LQKENI. This chain's CDR3 is CASSPGVVEPQHF.